This T cell receptor (beta chain) was obtained from a study of blood T cell repertoires in COVID-19. At the level of the study: From T cells, B-cell-depleted T cells, or PBMCs came the material, which was cDNA or gDNA.

Germline V gene lookup returns CDR1 GTSNPN and CDR2 SVGIG (reference sequence). There are 16 residues in the CDR3. The germline V and J ends were trimmed by 0 bases and 5 bases, with 19 bases remaining between them. Per the original data handling: Reference gene primer amplification in the assay estimated nucleated cell counts. Repertoires were generated with immunoSEQ multiplex PCR, while TCRdb's copy carries only in-frame clones and drops some. For V, J and clone size, that table is used; D and trimming come from the DNA. Among 160,000 or so clones listed, about four fifths were seen once. Individuals aged roughly 18 to 100 years were recruited from roughly 23 US areas. Self-reported history from a screening survey and questionnaire set each donor's cohort.

Sequencing input: PBMCs or T cells enriched from blood (not recorded which). V and J are TRBV30 and TRBJ2-5; D perhaps matches TRBD2 (7 bases). This receptor was taken from a woman aged 60 to 75 who had recovered from COVID-19. The CDR3 protein is CAWSVLRGPWGETQYF. The CDR3 DNA sequence: TGTGCCTGGAGTGTCCTGCGGGGGCCCTGGGGGGAGACCCAGTACTTC.